This T cell receptor (beta chain) derives from a study of radiotherapy plus CTLA-4 blockade in lung cancer. This CDR3 is 15 amino acids long. CDR1 and CDR2 (germline): MNHNY, SVGAGI (reference sequence). Trimming cost V 6 bases and J 4 bases, with 15 bases left between them. Produced via immunoSEQ multiplex PCR; TCRdb's table is partial and in-frame only. The repertoire has 85,000 to 100,000 clones, around 72% of them found once; the top ten carry more than 13%. V usage is TRBV6-6 and J usage is TRBJ2-2; D gene uncertain. The starting material was peripheral blood, obtained from a patient treated with radiotherapy plus ipilimumab. The clonotype originates from a human donor with non-small cell lung cancer that progressed on radiotherapy plus ipilimumab. For the CDR3, the DNA is TGTGCCAGCAGCCGGAGATCTACGGGCACCGGGGAGCTGTTTTTT. Amino acids: CASSRRSTGTGELFF.